A selection of T cell receptor beta chains follows, all from one sample in a study of PD-L1 blockade in urothelial cancer. TCRdb keeps only in-frame clones here, not all; method: immunoSEQ multiplex PCR. The sample shows around 29,000 clones, approximately 80% of them seen only once. The material sequenced was PBMCs, taken around atezolizumab (anti-PD-L1) treatment. The receptor source for this set is a man in his sixties or seventies with urothelial cancer. CDR3s leave out the opening cysteine and the closing phenylalanine or tryptophan. Some rows have no size entry. The others give once, few or many, or a class for an expanded clone.

v_call: TRBV6-4
clone_size: once
j_call: TRBJ1-1
cdr3_aa: ASRLDGGVGEAF

v_call: TRBV29-1
clone_size: NA
j_call: TRBJ1-1
cdr3_aa: SVDPRGGGTEAF

v_call: TRBV7-4
clone_size: NA
j_call: TRBJ1-2
cdr3_aa: ASSLGREHYGYT

v_call: TRBV6-1
clone_size: NA
j_call: TRBJ1-5
cdr3_aa: ASSAPGNSQH

v_call: TRBV11-3
clone_size: NA
j_call: TRBJ2-1
cdr3_aa: ASSRGGDEQF

v_call: TRBV4-3
clone_size: NA
j_call: TRBJ2-1
cdr3_aa: ASSQGLAGNNEQF

v_call: TRBV7-2
clone_size: few
j_call: TRBJ2-7
cdr3_aa: ASSLGGSPHEQY

v_call: TRBV19
clone_size: medium-sized
j_call: TRBJ2-5
cdr3_aa: ASSPDSFGQETQY

v_call: TRBV4-1
clone_size: NA
j_call: TRBJ2-7
cdr3_aa: ASSLTTGTYEQY

v_call: TRBV6-1
clone_size: NA
j_call: TRBJ2-7
cdr3_aa: ASSFEGQGPYEQY

v_call: TRBV6-6
clone_size: NA
j_call: TRBJ1-4
cdr3_aa: ASREGPTNEKLF

v_call: TRBV28
clone_size: NA
j_call: TRBJ2-7
cdr3_aa: ASSFGTSGSSVREQY

v_call: TRBV28
clone_size: NA
j_call: TRBJ1-5
cdr3_aa: ASHMTGLNSNQPQH

v_call: TRBV19
clone_size: once
j_call: TRBJ2-2
cdr3_aa: ASKLAGDSGELF

v_call: TRBV9
clone_size: NA
j_call: TRBJ1-6
cdr3_aa: ASSSPQFYNSPLH

v_call: TRBV19
clone_size: NA
j_call: TRBJ2-3
cdr3_aa: ASSIGQEGDTQY